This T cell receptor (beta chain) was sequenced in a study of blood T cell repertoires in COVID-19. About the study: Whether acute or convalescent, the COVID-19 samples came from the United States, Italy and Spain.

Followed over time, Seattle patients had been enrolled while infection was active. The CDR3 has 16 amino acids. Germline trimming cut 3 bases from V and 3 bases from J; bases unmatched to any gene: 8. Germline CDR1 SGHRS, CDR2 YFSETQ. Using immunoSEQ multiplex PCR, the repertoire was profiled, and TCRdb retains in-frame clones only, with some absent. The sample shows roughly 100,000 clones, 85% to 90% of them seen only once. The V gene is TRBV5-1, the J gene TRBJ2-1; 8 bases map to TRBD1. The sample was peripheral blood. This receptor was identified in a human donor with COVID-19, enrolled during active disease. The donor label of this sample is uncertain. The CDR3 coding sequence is TGCGCCAGCAGCTCCCAGGGGGCTGGGGTCTACAATGAGCAGTTCTTC. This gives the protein CASSSQGAGVYNEQFF. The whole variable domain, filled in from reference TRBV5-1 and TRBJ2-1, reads KAGVTQTPRYLIKTRGQQVTLSCSPISGHRSVSWYQQTPGQGLQFLFEYFSETQRNKGNFPGRFSGRQFSNSRSEMNVSTLELGDSALYLCASSSQGAGVYNEQFFGPGTRLTVL.